What follows describes a single T cell receptor (beta chain). Its antigen is as yet unknown. These data come from a study of shared clonotypes between healthy human individuals. Whole-study results and caveats: Sampling covered blood only; tissue repertoires likely differ. For sorted subsets, rarefaction showed incomplete sequencing despite large depth.

The table came from immunoSEQ multiplex PCR; TCRdb's copy has only in-frame clones and leaves some out. The repertoire has 2 million to 2.5 million clones, around 93% of them found once; the top ten carry about 0.36%. Germline CDR1 is ENHRY and CDR2 is SYGVKD. V lost 4 bases and J 2 bases, leaving 18 bases between the germline ends. This CDR3 contains 17 residues. The genes are TRBV10-3 and TRBJ1-3, with D possibly TRBD1 on 6 matching bases. The source material was naive CD4+ T cells from PBMCs. This sample's subset: CD45RA+ positively selected. The source of this sequence is a man between 18 and 35 years old in good health. Some clones in this sample may be carry-over from other donors' samples. The CDR3 DNA reads TGTGCCATCAGTGGGGGCCAATCGGACAGTACTGGAAACACCATATATTTT. This encodes CAISGGQSDSTGNTIYF.